This TCR beta chain derives from a study of cytomegalovirus exposure and HLA in healthy donors. Study findings and constraints: It was assumed in the presence/absence analyses that sequencing depth was roughly uniform across donors. Cytomegalovirus status, reportedly, was diagnosed with high specificity and sensitivity by the classifier. With later analysis, a missense DCLRE1C variant became linked to TCR beta V- and J-gene trimming.

The ends were cut back, 4 bases at V and 2 bases at J, with 8 bases in the middle. The CDR3 length is 14 residues. Germline-derived CDR1 and CDR2 are SNHLY and FYNNEI. 13 Jbeta primers and 60 Vbeta primers were used for the PCR. Method: immunoSEQ multiplex PCR; TCRdb's copy keeps in-frame clones and lacks some. The sample consists of tens of thousands of clones, roughly 72% of them appearing once. Points on this clone: The antigen remains unidentified.

This TCR came from a man between 50 and 59 years old in good health and CMV-seronegative. The V and J genes are TRBV2 and TRBJ2-2, with TRBD2 as a possible D gene (5 bases). Sequencing used PBMCs. For the CDR3, the DNA is TGTGCCAGCAGTGCCGGGGTTAACACCGGGGAGCTGTTTTTT. Translation gives CASSAGVNTGELFF.